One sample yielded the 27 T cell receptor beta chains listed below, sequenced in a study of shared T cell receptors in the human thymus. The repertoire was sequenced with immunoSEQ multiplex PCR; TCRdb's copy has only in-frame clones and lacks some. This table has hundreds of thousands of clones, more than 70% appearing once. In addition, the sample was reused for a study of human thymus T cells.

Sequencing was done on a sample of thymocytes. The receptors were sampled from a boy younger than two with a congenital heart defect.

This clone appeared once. CDR3: CASSYSVGGQDTQYF. CDR3 DNA: TGTGCCAGCAGTTACTCAGTGGGGGGGCAGGATACGCAGTATTTT. This chain joins TRBV6-5 and TRBJ2-3; D is possibly TRBD2 (7 bases). The CDR3 totals 15 residues. With 0 bases removed from V and 6 bases from J, the gap between germline ends came to 13 bases. CDR1 is MNHEY and CDR2 is SVGAGI in the germline V gene.

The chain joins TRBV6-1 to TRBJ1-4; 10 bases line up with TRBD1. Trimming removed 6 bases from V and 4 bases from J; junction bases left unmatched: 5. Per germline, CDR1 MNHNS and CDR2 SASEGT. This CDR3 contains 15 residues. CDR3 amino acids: CASRTGGKSNEKLFF. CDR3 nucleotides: TGTGCCAGCAGGACAGGGGGCAAGAGTAATGAAAAACTGTTTTTT.

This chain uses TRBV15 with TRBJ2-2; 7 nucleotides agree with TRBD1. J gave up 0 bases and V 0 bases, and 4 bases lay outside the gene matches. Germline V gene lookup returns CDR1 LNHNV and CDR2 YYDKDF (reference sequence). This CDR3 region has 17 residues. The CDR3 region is CATSREFGQANTGELFF. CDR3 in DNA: TGTGCCACCAGCAGAGAATTCGGACAGGCGAACACCGGGGAGCTGTTTTTT.

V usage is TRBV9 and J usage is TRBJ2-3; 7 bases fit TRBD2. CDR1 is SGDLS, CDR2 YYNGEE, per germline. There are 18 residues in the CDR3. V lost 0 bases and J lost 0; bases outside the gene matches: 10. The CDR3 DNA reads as TGTGCCAGCAGCGTAGAAATAATAGCGGGTACTAGCACAGATACGCAGTATTTT. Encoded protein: CASSVEIIAGTSTDTQYF.

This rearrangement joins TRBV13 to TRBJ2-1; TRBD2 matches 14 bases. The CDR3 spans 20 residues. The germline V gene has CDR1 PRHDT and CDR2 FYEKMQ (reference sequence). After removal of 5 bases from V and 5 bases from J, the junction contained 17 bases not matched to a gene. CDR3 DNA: TGTGCCAGCAGCCCTCCCGGGACTAGCGGGAGAGGGGGCCCTGACAATGAGCAGTTCTTC. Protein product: CASSPPGTSGRGGPDNEQFF.

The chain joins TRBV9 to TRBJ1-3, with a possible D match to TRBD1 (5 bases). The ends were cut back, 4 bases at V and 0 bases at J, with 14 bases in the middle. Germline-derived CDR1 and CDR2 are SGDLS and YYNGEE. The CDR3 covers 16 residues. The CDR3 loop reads CASSPSTADSGNTIYF. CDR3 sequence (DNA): TGTGCCAGCAGCCCCTCGACAGCCGACTCTGGAAACACCATATATTTT.

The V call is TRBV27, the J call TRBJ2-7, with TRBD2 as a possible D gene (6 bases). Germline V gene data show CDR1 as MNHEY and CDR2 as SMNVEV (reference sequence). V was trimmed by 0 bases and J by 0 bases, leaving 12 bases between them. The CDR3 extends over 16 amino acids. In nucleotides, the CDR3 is TGTGCCAGCAGTTTATCCCGGGGGTTGGGCTCCTACGAGCAGTACTTC. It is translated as CASSLSRGLGSYEQYF.

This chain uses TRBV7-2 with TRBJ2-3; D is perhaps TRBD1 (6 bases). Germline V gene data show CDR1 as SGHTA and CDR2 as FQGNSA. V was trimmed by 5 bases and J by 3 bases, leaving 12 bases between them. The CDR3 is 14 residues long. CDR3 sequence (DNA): TGTGCCAGCAGCGCAGGAGGACAGACAGATACGCAGTATTTT. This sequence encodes CASSAGGQTDTQYF.

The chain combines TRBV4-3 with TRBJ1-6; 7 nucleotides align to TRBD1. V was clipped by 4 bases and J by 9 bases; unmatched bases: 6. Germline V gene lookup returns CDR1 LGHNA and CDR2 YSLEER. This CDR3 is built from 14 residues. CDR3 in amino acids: CASSPRDRFSPLHF. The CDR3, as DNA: TGCGCCAGCAGCCCACGGGACAGATTTTCACCCCTCCACTTT.

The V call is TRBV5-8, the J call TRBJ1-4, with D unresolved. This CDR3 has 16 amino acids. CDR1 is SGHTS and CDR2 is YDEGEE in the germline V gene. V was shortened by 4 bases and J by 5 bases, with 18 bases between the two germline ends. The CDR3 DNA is TGTGCCAGCAGCCCGATCGACCGAGGTGGGAATGAAAAACTGTTTTTT. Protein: CASSPIDRGGNEKLFF. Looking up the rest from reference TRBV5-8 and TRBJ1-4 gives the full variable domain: EAGVTQSPTHLIKTRGQQATLRCSPISGHTSVYWYQQALGLGLQFLLWYDEGEERNRGNFPPRFSGRQFPNYSSELNVNALELEDSALYLCASSPIDRGGNEKLFFGSGTQLSVL.

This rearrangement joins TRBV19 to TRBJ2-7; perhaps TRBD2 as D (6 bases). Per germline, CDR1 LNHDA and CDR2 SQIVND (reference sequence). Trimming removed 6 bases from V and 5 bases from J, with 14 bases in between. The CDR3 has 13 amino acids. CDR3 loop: CASSAGRIDEQYF. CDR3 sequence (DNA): TGTGCCAGTAGCGCAGGGAGGATCGACGAGCAGTACTTC.

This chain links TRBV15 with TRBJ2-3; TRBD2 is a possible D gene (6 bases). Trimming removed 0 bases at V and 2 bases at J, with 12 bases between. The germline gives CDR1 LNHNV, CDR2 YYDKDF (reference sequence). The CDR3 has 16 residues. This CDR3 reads CATSRDGSGHTDTQYF. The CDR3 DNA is TGTGCCACCAGCAGAGATGGTAGCGGCCACACAGATACGCAGTATTTT.

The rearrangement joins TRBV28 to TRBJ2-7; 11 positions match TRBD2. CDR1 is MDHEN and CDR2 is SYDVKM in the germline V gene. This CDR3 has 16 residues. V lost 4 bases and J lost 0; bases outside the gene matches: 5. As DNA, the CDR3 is TGTGCCAGCAGTTCACATGGGACTAGCGGCTCCTACGAGCAGTACTTC. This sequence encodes CASSSHGTSGSYEQYF.

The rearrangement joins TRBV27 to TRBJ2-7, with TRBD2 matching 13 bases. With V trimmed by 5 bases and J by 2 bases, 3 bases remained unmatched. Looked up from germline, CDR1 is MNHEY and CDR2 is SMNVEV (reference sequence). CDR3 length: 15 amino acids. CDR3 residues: CASSTGLAGPYEQYF. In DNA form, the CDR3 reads TGTGCCAGCAGTACGGGACTAGCGGGACCCTACGAGCAGTACTTC.

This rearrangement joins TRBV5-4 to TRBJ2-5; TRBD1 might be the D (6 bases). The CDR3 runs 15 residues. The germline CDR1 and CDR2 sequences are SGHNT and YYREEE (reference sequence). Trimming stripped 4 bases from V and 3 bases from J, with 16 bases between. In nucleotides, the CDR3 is TGTGCCAGCAGCCTCCGGGACAAGGGGGAAGAGACCCAGTACTTC. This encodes CASSLRDKGEETQYF.

The CDR3 here is CASSSRTAPRADTQYF. CDR3 sequence (DNA): TGTGCCAGCAGCTCTCGGACAGCTCCCCGGGCAGATACGCAGTATTTT. This chain uses TRBV5-5 with TRBJ2-3; D is possibly TRBD1 (6 bases). V was clipped by 3 bases and J by 4 bases, with 18 bases between them. The CDR3 covers 16 residues. Germline values: CDR1 SGHKS, CDR2 YYEKEE (reference sequence).

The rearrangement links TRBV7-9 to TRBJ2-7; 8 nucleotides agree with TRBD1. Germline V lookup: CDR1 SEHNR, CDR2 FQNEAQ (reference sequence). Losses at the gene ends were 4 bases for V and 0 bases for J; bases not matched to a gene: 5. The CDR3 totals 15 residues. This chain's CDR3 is CASSSTGTGSYEQYF. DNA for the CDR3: TGTGCCAGCAGCTCAACCGGGACAGGCTCCTACGAGCAGTACTTC.

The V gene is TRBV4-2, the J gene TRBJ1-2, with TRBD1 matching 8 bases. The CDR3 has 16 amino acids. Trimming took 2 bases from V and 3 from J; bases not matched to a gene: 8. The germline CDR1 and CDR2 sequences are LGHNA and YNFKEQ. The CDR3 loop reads CASSQSLDREDYGYTF. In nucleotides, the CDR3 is TGTGCCAGCAGCCAAAGCCTGGACAGGGAGGACTATGGCTACACCTTC.

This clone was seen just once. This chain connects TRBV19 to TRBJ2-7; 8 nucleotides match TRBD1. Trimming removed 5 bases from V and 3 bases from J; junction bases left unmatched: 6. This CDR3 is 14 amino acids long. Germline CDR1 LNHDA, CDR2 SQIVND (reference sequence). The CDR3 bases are TGTGCCAGTAGTTCCTGGACAGGGTTCTACGAGCAGTACTTC. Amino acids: CASSSWTGFYEQYF.

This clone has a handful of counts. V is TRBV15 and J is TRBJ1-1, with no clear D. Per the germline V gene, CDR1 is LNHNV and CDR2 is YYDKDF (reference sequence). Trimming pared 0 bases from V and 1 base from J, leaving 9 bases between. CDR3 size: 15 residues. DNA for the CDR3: TGTGCCACCAGCAGAGACGGGGTGGAGAACACTGAAGCTTTCTTT. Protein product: CATSRDGVENTEAFF.

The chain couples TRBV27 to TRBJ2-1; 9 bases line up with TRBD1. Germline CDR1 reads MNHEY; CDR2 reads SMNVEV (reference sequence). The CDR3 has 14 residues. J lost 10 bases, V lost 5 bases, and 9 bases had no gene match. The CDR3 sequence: CASSTTLGTGEQFF. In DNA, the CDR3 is TGTGCCAGCAGTACCACATTAGGGACAGGGGAGCAGTTCTTC.

CDR3 sequence reads: CASKFDTLWGNQPQHF. Written as DNA, the CDR3 is TGTGCCAGTAAATTTGACACACTTTGGGGCAATCAGCCCCAGCATTTT. This rearrangement joins TRBV19 to TRBJ1-5; D gene uncertain. Trimming removed 7 bases from V and 2 bases from J, with 18 bases in between. Germline values: CDR1 LNHDA, CDR2 SQIVND (reference sequence). CDR3 size: 16 residues.

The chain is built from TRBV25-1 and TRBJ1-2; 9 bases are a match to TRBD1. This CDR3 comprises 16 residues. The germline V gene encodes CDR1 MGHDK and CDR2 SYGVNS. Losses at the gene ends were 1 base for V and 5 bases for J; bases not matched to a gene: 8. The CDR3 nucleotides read TGTGCCAGCAGTGAATTCGAGGACAGGGGTAATTATGGCTACACCTTC. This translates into CASSEFEDRGNYGYTF.

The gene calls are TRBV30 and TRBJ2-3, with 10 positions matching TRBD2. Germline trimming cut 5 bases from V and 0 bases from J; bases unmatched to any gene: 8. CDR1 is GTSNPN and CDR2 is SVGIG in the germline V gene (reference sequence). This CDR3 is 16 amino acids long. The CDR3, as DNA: TGTGCCTGGGGGGGAGCGGGAGGGTTCAGCACAGATACGCAGTATTTT. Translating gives CAWGGAGGFSTDTQYF.

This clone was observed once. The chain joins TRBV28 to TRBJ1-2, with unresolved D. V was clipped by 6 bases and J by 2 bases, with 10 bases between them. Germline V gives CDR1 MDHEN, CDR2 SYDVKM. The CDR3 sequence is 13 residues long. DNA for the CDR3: TGTGCCAGCAGAAATGACAAGAACTATGGCTACACCTTC. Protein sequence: CASRNDKNYGYTF.

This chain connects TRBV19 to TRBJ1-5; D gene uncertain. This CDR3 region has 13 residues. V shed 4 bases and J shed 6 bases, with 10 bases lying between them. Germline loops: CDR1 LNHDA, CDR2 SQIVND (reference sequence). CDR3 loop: CASSNVEGQPQHF. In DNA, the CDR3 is TGTGCCAGTAGTAACGTCGAGGGTCAGCCCCAGCATTTT.

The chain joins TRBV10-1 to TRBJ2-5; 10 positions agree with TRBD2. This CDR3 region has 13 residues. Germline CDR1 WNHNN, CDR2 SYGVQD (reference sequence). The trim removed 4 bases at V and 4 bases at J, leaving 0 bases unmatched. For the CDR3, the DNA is TGCGCCAGCAGTGCTAGCGGGAGAGAGACCCAGTACTTC. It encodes CASSASGRETQYF.